This T cell receptor beta chain originates from a study of blood T cell repertoires in COVID-19. At the level of the study: Spain, Italy and the United States supplied samples that represented acute and convalescent COVID-19.

The germline gives CDR1 WSHSY, CDR2 SAAADI. The CDR3 is 15 residues long. V lost 3 bases to trimming and J lost 0 bases; unmatched junction nucleotides: 5. Generated by immunoSEQ multiplex PCR, the TCRdb table keeps only in-frame clones and is missing some. The profile covers roughly 400,000 clones, with 80% to 90% appearing a single time and approximately 1.2% taken by the ten largest. Material for sequencing was PBMCs or T cells enriched from blood (not recorded which). The sequence derives from a young man who had recovered from COVID-19. J is TRBJ2-7 and V is TRBV10-2; 7 bases line up with TRBD2. The DNA of the CDR3 is TGCGCCAGCAGTGAAGGAGCGGGGACCTCCTACGAGCAGTACTTC. It codes for CASSEGAGTSYEQYF.